These 6 T cell receptor beta chains share one sample of origin, sequenced in a study of cytomegalovirus exposure and HLA in healthy donors. PCR was performed using 60 Vbeta and 13 Jbeta primers. Data came from immunoSEQ multiplex PCR; TCRdb stores just in-frame clones and leaves some out. This table holds about 190,000 clones, 85% found once. The sample was PBMCs. Receptor source: a boy aged 2 to 10 in good health and CMV-seronegative.

V and J are TRBV27 and TRBJ2-7; 7 bases are shared with TRBD2. Looked up from germline, CDR1 is MNHEY and CDR2 is SMNVEV (reference sequence). After removal of 2 bases from V and 7 bases from J, the junction contained 17 bases not matched to a gene. This CDR3 contains 17 residues. The CDR3 region has the DNA TGTGCCAGCAGTTTAGTGCGGCTTGGCGGGAGAGTGGGAGAGCAGTACTTC. Protein: CASSLVRLGGRVGEQYF.

The chain employs TRBV5-6 and TRBJ2-7; 7 bases fit TRBD1. From germline, CDR1 is SGHDT and CDR2 YYEEEE. CDR3 length: 13 residues. V dropped 2 bases and J dropped 2; count of bases not matched to a gene: 1. CDR3 coding DNA: TGTGCCAGCAGCTTTCAGGGGGCCTACGAGCAGTACGTC. Protein product: CASSFQGAYEQYV.

This chain joins TRBV19 and TRBJ1-1; D unresolved. V was clipped by 1 base and J by 0 bases, with 3 bases between them. CDR3 length: 13 amino acids. From germline, CDR1 is LNHDA and CDR2 SQIVND (reference sequence). The CDR3 loop is CASSIGVNTEAFF. The CDR3, as DNA: TGTGCCAGTAGTATAGGAGTGAACACTGAAGCTTTCTTT.

The V gene is TRBV7-2, the J gene TRBJ2-7; tentatively, D is TRBD2 (5 bases). Germline V gene lookup returns CDR1 SGHTA and CDR2 FQGNSA. The CDR3 sequence is 15 residues long. V gave up 2 bases and J gave up 4 bases, with 15 bases separating them. CDR3 sequence: CASSLHSASGYEQYF. The DNA of the CDR3 is TGTGCCAGCAGCTTACATTCAGCCTCGGGGTACGAGCAGTACTTC.

In its sample, this clone was seen once. This chain uses TRBV2 with TRBJ2-3; TRBD2 matches at 14 bases. CDR3 length: 15 amino acids. V shed 7 bases, J shed 7 bases, and the junction held 7 bases outside the gene matches. In germline, CDR1 is SNHLY, CDR2 FYNNEI. In DNA, the CDR3 is TGTGCCAGCACCCCTGGGACTAGCGGGGGTAATACGCAGTATTTT. Translation gives CASTPGTSGGNTQYF. Using reference TRBV2 and TRBJ2-3 for the parts outside the CDR3, the full variable domain is EPEVTQTPSHQVTQMGQEVILRCVPISNHLYFYWYRQILGQKVEFLVSFYNNEISEKSEIFDDQFSVERPDGSNFTLKIRSTKLEDSAMYFCASTPGTSGGNTQYFGPGTRLTVL.

V is TRBV6-5 and J is TRBJ1-3; 7 nucleotides match TRBD1. Trimming removed 0 bases from V and 4 bases from J; junction bases left unmatched: 6. This CDR3 region has 16 residues. In germline, CDR1 is MNHEY, CDR2 SVGAGI. The CDR3 sequence: CASSYSVPGQGNTIYF. As DNA, the CDR3 is TGTGCCAGCAGTTACTCGGTGCCGGGACAGGGAAACACCATATATTTT.